These 23 T cell receptor beta chains came from one sample sequenced in a study of blood T cell repertoires in COVID-19. Sequencing used immunoSEQ multiplex PCR; TCRdb keeps in-frame clones, though not all of them. The sample lists about 120,000 clones; roughly 78% were seen once. The specimen was peripheral blood. The receptors come from a man aged 55 to 69 with active or convalescent COVID-19.

The chain uses TRBV5-1 and TRBJ2-1; 7 bases match TRBD1. Trimming at V came to 3 bases and at J to 6 bases, leaving 9 bases not matched to a gene. The CDR3 extends over 15 amino acids. CDR1 is SGHRS, CDR2 YFSETQ, per germline. The CDR3 here is CASSSGTDPVNEQFF. As DNA, the CDR3 is TGCGCCAGCAGCTCCGGGACAGACCCAGTCAATGAGCAGTTCTTC.

This chain uses TRBV28 with TRBJ2-7; TRBD1 is a possible D gene (6 bases). Germline V gene lookup returns CDR1 MDHEN and CDR2 SYDVKM. The CDR3 contains 13 residues. Trimming cost V 6 bases and J 2 bases, with 11 bases left between them. CDR3 loop: CASSRTGPYEQYF. The CDR3 nucleotides read TGTGCCAGCAGCCGAACAGGGCCCTACGAGCAGTACTTC.

This clone has more than one count but fewer than ten. The chain recombines TRBV29-1 with TRBJ1-2; 12 bases map to TRBD1. The CDR3 loop spans 13 amino acids. V trimming: 5 bases; J trimming: 4 bases; junction bases outside the gene matches: 2. Looked up from germline, CDR1 is SQVTM and CDR2 is ANQGSEA. CDR3 residues: CSVRDRGLYGYTF. CDR3 bases: TGCAGCGTTCGGGACAGGGGGCTCTATGGCTACACCTTC.

V and J are TRBV7-9 and TRBJ2-7; possible D gene TRBD1, 6 bases. The CDR3 covers 14 residues. Looked up from germline, CDR1 is SEHNR and CDR2 is FQNEAQ (reference sequence). Between the trimmed V and J ends, which lost 7 bases and 2 bases, there was a span of 15 bases. The CDR3 DNA sequence: TGTGCCAGCATGGTGGGGAAGGGGGCCTACGAGCAGTACTTC. Translation: CASMVGKGAYEQYF.

The chain links TRBV4-1 to TRBJ1-5; D is unresolved. This CDR3 has 16 residues. Per the germline V gene, CDR1 is MGHRA and CDR2 is YSYEKL. V lost 8 bases and J lost 2, with 19 bases in between. CDR3 residues: CASSPAGYGGNQPQHF. Written as DNA, the CDR3 is TGCGCCAGCTCTCCCGCGGGGTACGGCGGCAATCAGCCCCAGCATTTT.

The chain couples TRBV27 to TRBJ1-2; the match to TRBD1 covers 9 bases. The trim removed 2 bases at V and 8 bases at J, leaving 6 bases unmatched. The CDR3 runs to 14 residues. Germline V CDR1 and CDR2: MNHEY, SMNVEV (reference sequence). CDR3 region: CASSLGTGSGGYTF. Here the CDR3 DNA reads TGTGCCAGCAGTTTAGGGACAGGGTCGGGCGGCTACACCTTC.

The chain is built from TRBV28 and TRBJ2-4; TRBD2 agrees at 7 bases. Unmatched junction bases numbered 10, after V lost 5 bases and J lost 9 bases. CDR3 length equals 14 residues. CDR1 is MDHEN and CDR2 is SYDVKM in the germline V gene. CDR3 sequence (DNA): TGTGCCAGCAGTCCCCCAGGAGCGGGATCCATTCAGTACTTC. Its protein is CASSPPGAGSIQYF.

The chain links TRBV30 to TRBJ1-1; D remains unclear. Germline V gene data show CDR1 as GTSNPN and CDR2 as SVGIG (reference sequence). V gave up 0 bases and J gave up 5 bases, with 10 bases separating them. The CDR3 sequence is 13 residues long. The DNA of the CDR3 is TGTGCCTGGAGTGTAACCGGGTATACTGAAGCTTTCTTT. Its protein is CAWSVTGYTEAFF.

V gene TRBV9 combines with J gene TRBJ2-1, with TRBD2 identical over 8 bases. The CDR3 runs 15 residues. Trimming cost V 0 bases and J 5 bases; bases outside gene matches: 4. The germline CDR1 and CDR2 sequences are SGDLS and YYNGEE. The chain's CDR3 is CASSVGSGRDNEQFF. The CDR3 nucleotides read TGTGCCAGCAGCGTAGGGAGCGGGAGAGACAATGAGCAGTTCTTC. The complete variable domain, with remaining parts taken from reference TRBV9 and TRBJ2-1, reads DSGVTQTPKHLITATGQRVTLRCSPRSGDLSVYWYQQSLDQGLQFLIQYYNGEERAKGNILERFSAQQFPDLHSELNLSSLELGDSALYFCASSVGSGRDNEQFFGPGTRLTVL.

V and J are TRBV7-2 and TRBJ1-6; no reliable D call. From germline, CDR1 is SGHTA and CDR2 FQGNSA. The CDR3 totals 16 residues. Between the trimmed V and J ends, which lost 1 base and 6 bases, there was a span of 13 bases. DNA for the CDR3: TGTGCCAGCAGCTTAGGACCCGGCGGAGCTAATTCACCCCTCCACTTT. Translation: CASSLGPGGANSPLHF.

The chain uses TRBV6-5 and TRBJ2-3; D might be TRBD2 (5 bases). CDR3 length: 12 amino acids. Germline assignment: CDR1 MNHEY and CDR2 SVGAGI. V dropped 5 bases and J dropped 8 bases, with 11 bases sitting between them. As DNA, the CDR3 is TGTGCCAGCAGTAGGGCTGGAGGTACGCAGTATTTT. Its protein product is CASSRAGGTQYF.

This clone showed up just a few times. The CDR3 DNA sequence: TGTGCCAGCAGCTTGTGGTCTGGGCCCCTCTATGGCTACACCTTC. As protein: CASSLWSGPLYGYTF. The chain carries TRBV7-6 and TRBJ1-2; D call uncertain. Germline assignment: CDR1 SGHVS and CDR2 FNYEAQ. The length of the CDR3 is 15 residues. The V end was cut by 3 bases, the J end by 4 bases, with 15 bases between. The entire variable domain, with the rest obtained from reference TRBV7-6 and TRBJ1-2, is as follows: GAGVSQSPRYKVTKRGQDVALRCDPISGHVSLYWYRQALGQGPEFLTYFNYEAQQDKSGLPNDRFSAERPEGSISTLTIQRTEQRDSAMYRCASSLWSGPLYGYTFGSGTRLTVV.

This rearrangement joins TRBV5-1 to TRBJ1-3, with 7 bases lining up with TRBD1. The CDR3 contains 14 residues. V gave up 2 bases and J gave up 7 bases; unmatched junction bases: 6. Germline-derived CDR1 and CDR2 are SGHRS and YFSETQ. The CDR3 region is CASSLGQVDNTIYF. For the CDR3, the DNA is TGCGCCAGCAGCTTAGGACAGGTCGACAACACCATATATTTT.

The chain couples TRBV3-1 (or the pseudogene TRBV3-2) to TRBJ2-7, with 7 nucleotides matching TRBD2. The CDR3 totals 17 residues. J was trimmed by 7 bases and V by 0 bases; bases with no gene match: 15. The germline gives CDR1 LGHDT, CDR2 YNNKEL (reference sequence). The CDR3 bases are TGTGCCAGCAGCCAAGAGCGTCACCCTTGCTCCGGGGGGGAGCAGTACTTC. This sequence encodes CASSQERHPCSGGEQYF.

The V and J genes are TRBV28 and TRBJ1-5; the match to TRBD1 covers 9 bases. The V and J ends lost 2 bases and 5 bases, in that order; junction bases with no gene match: 1. This CDR3 region has 14 residues. Germline loops: CDR1 MDHEN, CDR2 SYDVKM. CDR3 sequence: CASSLGDRDQPQHF. CDR3 nucleotide sequence: TGTGCCAGCAGTTTAGGGGACAGGGATCAGCCCCAGCATTTT.

This clone was counted many times. V and J are TRBV5-1 and TRBJ2-2, with 8 positions matching TRBD1. Germline V gives CDR1 SGHRS, CDR2 YFSETQ. The length of the CDR3 is 15 residues. Germline trimming cut 4 bases from V and 5 bases from J; bases unmatched to any gene: 7. Written as DNA, the CDR3 is TGCGCCAGCAGCCCCTCAGGGGGCCATACCGGGGAGCTGTTTTTT. This codes for CASSPSGGHTGELFF.

This clone was observed a handful of times. The V call is TRBV30, the J call TRBJ1-2, with D possibly matching TRBD1 (5 bases). The CDR3 is made up of 15 amino acids. Germline V lookup: CDR1 GTSNPN, CDR2 SVGIG (reference sequence). Trimming removed 0 bases from V and 2 bases from J, with 13 bases in between. CDR3 bases: TGTGCCTGGAGTGTAAGGAGGGACTCAAACTATGGCTACACCTTC. Translation: CAWSVRRDSNYGYTF.

CDR3 coding DNA: TGCAGGGACAGGGGCATACACAAAGACAGTGAAGCTTTCTTT. Amino acid sequence: CRDRGIHKDSEAFF. The chain combines TRBV29-1 with TRBJ1-1; 9 bases align to TRBD1. The germline V gene encodes CDR1 SQVTM and CDR2 ANQGSEA. The CDR3 totals 14 residues.

The gene calls are TRBV7-2 and TRBJ2-5; D may be TRBD2 (5 bases). The CDR3 loop spans 14 amino acids. V dropped 7 bases and J dropped 7 bases, with 19 bases sitting between them. Germline CDR1 SGHTA, CDR2 FQGNSA. CDR3 residues: CASNSPNEEGTQYF. Here the CDR3 DNA reads TGTGCCAGCAATTCCCCCAACGAAGAGGGGACCCAGTACTTC.

V is TRBV4-1 and J is TRBJ2-1, with TRBD2 identical over 13 bases. The germline V gene encodes CDR1 MGHRA and CDR2 YSYEKL. This CDR3 spans 16 amino acids. J was trimmed by 3 bases and V by 4 bases; bases with no gene match: 3. CDR3 coding DNA: TGCGCCAGCAGCCCGGGACTAGCGGGAAACTACAATGAGCAGTTCTTC. Translated, it gives CASSPGLAGNYNEQFF.

In DNA form, the CDR3 reads TGTGCCAGCAGCGTAGAGTCCGCTAGCGGGAGGGGGAGCGGGGAGCTGTTTTTT. The encoded protein is CASSVESASGRGSGELFF. The chain carries TRBV9 and TRBJ2-2; 12 nucleotides align to TRBD2. The CDR3 loop spans 18 amino acids. With 0 bases clipped from V and 7 bases from J, the junction kept 10 bases outside the gene matches. Germline V gene lookup returns CDR1 SGDLS and CDR2 YYNGEE.

The V call is TRBV4-3, the J call TRBJ2-3; 9 bases are shared with TRBD2. Per germline, CDR1 LGHNA and CDR2 YSLEER. V gave up 1 base and J gave up 2 bases; unmatched junction bases: 4. This CDR3 comprises 16 residues. In nucleotides, the CDR3 is TGCGCCAGCAGCCAAGTAGCGGGAGTACCCACAGATACGCAGTATTTT. This encodes CASSQVAGVPTDTQYF.

This chain joins TRBV28 and TRBJ2-4, with no clear D. Germline values: CDR1 MDHEN, CDR2 SYDVKM. V was clipped by 2 bases and J by 0 bases, with 8 bases between them. The CDR3 length is 15 residues. Here the CDR3 reads CASSLQQLAKNIQYF. Here the CDR3 DNA reads TGTGCCAGCAGTTTACAACAGCTAGCCAAAAACATTCAGTACTTC. The full variable domain, with the rest looked up from reference TRBV28 and TRBJ2-4, is DVKVTQSSRYLVKRTGEKVFLECVQDMDHENMFWYRQDPGLGLRLIYFSYDVKMKEKGDIPEGYSVSREKKERFSLILESASTNQTSMYLCASSLQQLAKNIQYFGAGTRLSVL.